The sequence of this T cell receptor (beta chain) was determined in a study of vaccination effects on CD4 cells after COVID-19. The CDR3 length is 14 residues. CDR1 is GTSNPN, CDR2 SVGIG, per germline (reference sequence). Trimming removed 3 bases from V and 10 bases from J; junction bases left unmatched: 8. General observations from the study: Limitations: small convalescent group and missing early post-infection timepoints. Clones that were induced by infection or by vaccine showed marked contraction late after vaccination. Within healthy vaccinees, only 1 of 255 vaccine-induced clones displayed cross-reactivity with common cold coronaviruses.

Under the ViraFEST assay, PBMC were stimulated with viral peptide pools so that antigen-specific CD4+ T cells expanded. Sequencing was performed afterwards. Investigators separated out CD4+ T cells once less than 11 days of culture had passed. Each participant received a vaccine that was either BNT162b2 or mRNA-1273, given as two doses. The healthy vaccine recipients, who had no prior SARS-CoV-2 infection, showed negative nucleocapsid antibodies. As for this clone: Its antigen is undetermined.

Sequencing used immunoSEQ multiplex PCR; TCRdb keeps in-frame clones, though not all of them. This repertoire shows over 30,000 clones, around 82% found once; its top ten account for approximately 1.4%. The TCR was taken from a human donor who received a COVID-19 vaccine. Some clones in this sample may be carry-over from other donors' samples. Sequenced material: CD4+ T cells from PBMCs cultured with HCoV-NL63 spike peptides, taken after COVID-19 vaccination. The chain joins TRBV30 to TRBJ1-6, with 8 bases identical to TRBD1. CDR3 nucleotides: TGTGCCTGGAGCGCGGACAGGGTAGGGTCACCCCTCCACTTT. This gives the protein CAWSADRVGSPLHF.